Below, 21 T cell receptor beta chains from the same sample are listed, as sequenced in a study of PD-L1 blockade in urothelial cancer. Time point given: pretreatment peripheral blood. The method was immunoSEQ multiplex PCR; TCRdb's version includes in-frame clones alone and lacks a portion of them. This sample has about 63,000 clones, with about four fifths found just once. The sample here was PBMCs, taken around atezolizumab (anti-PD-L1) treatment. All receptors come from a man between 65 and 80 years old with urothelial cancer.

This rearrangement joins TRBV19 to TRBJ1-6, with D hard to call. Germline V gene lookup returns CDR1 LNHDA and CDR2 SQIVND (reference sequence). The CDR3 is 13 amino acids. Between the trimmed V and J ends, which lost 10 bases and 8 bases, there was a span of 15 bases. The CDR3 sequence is CATQRERDSPLHF. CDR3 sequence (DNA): TGTGCCACGCAAAGAGAGAGGGATTCACCCCTCCACTTT.

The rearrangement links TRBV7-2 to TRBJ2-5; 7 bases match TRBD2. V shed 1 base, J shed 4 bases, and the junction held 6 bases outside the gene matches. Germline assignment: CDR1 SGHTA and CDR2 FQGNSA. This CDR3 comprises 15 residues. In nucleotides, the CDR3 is TGTGCCAGCAGCTTAGGGGGGGGATCTGGAGAGACCCAGTACTTC. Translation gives CASSLGGGSGETQYF. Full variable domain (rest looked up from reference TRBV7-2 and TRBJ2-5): GAGVSQSPSNKVTEKGKDVELRCDPISGHTALYWYRQSLGQGLEFLIYFQGNSAPDKSGLPSDRFSAERTGGSVSTLTIQRTQQEDSAVYLCASSLGGGSGETQYFGPGTRLLVL.

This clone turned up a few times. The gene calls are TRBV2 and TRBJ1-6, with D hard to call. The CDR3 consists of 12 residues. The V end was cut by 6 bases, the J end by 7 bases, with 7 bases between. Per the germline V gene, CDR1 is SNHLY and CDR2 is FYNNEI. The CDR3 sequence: CASRGGNSPLHF. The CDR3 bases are TGTGCCAGCAGGGGCGGGAATTCACCCCTCCACTTT.

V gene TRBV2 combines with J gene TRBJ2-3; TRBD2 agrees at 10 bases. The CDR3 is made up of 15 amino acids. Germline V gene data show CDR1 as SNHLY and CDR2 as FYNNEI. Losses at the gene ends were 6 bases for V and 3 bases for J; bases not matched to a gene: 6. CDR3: CASRVSGGWTDTQYF. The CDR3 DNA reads TGTGCCAGCAGAGTTAGCGGGGGGTGGACAGATACGCAGTATTTT.

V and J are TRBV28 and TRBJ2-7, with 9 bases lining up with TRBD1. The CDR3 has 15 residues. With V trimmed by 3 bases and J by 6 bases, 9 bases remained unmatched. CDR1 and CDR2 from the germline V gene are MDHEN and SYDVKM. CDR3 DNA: TGTGCCAGCAGTTTCCTCTCGACAGGGGGAGGCGAGCAGTACTTC. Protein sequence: CASSFLSTGGGEQYF.

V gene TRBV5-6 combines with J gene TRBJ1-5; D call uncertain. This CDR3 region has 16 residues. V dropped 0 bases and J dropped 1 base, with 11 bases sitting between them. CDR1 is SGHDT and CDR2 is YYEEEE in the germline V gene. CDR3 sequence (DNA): TGTGCCAGCAGCTTGGACCGCGGAAGGAGCAATCAGCCCCAGCATTTT. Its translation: CASSLDRGRSNQPQHF.

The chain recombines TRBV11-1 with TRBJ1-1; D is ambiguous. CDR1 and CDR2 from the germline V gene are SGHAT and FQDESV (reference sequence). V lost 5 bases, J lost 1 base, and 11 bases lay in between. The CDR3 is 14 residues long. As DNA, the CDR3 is TGTGCCAGCAGCCTTCTACCAGGGAACACTGAAGCTTTCTTT. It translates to CASSLLPGNTEAFF.

Written as DNA, the CDR3 is TGTGCCAGCAGCCGAGGTATGCTCACAGATACGCAGTATTTT. Residues: CASSRGMLTDTQYF. This chain connects TRBV5-6 to TRBJ2-3; no clear D. Germline V CDR1 and CDR2: SGHDT, YYEEEE. The CDR3 loop spans 14 amino acids. V was shortened by 4 bases and J by 2 bases, with 11 bases between the two germline ends. Complete variable domain (other parts from reference TRBV5-6 and TRBJ2-3): DAGVTQSPTHLIKTRGQQVTLRCSPKSGHDTVSWYQQALGQGPQFIFQYYEEEERQRGNFPDRFSGHQFPNYSSELNVNALLLGDSALYLCASSRGMLTDTQYFGPGTRLTVL.

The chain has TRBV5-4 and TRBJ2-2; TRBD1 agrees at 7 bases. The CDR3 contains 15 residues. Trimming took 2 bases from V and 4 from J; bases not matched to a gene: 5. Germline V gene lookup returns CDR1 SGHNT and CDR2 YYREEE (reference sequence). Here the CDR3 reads CASSFDREITGELFF. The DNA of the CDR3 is TGTGCCAGCAGCTTCGACAGGGAAATCACCGGGGAGCTGTTTTTT.

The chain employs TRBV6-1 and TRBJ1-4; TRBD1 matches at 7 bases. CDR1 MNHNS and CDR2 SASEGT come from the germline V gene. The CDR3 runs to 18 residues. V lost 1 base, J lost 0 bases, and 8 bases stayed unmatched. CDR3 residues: CASSEVPPGGTTNEKLFF. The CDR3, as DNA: TGTGCCAGCAGTGAAGTACCTCCAGGGGGGACAACTAATGAAAAACTGTTTTTT.

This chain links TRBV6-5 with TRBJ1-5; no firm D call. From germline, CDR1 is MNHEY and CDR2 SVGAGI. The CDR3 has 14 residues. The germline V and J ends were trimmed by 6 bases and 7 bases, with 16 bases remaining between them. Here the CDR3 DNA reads TGTGCCAGCAGCCCCCGGCAGGAGGGACAGCCCCAGCATTTT. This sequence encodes CASSPRQEGQPQHF.

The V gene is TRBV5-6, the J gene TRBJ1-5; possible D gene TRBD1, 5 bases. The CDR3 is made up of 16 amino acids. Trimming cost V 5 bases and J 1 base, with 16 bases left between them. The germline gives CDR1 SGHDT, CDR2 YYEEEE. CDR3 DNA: TGTGCCAGCAGAACCCGACAGACACTGAGCAATCAGCCCCAGCATTTT. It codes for CASRTRQTLSNQPQHF.

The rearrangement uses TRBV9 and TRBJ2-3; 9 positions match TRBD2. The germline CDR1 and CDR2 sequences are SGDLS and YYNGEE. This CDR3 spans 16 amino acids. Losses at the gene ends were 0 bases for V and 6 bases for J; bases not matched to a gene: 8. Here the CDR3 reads CASSVGSSGGSDTQYF. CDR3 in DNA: TGTGCCAGCAGCGTAGGAAGTAGCGGGGGTTCGGATACGCAGTATTTT.

CDR3 amino acids: CASSITGPRDSAYNEQFF. CDR3 sequence (DNA): TGTGCCAGTAGTATTACCGGCCCCCGGGACAGTGCCTACAATGAGCAGTTCTTC. The chain employs TRBV19 and TRBJ2-1; 7 positions match TRBD1. CDR1 is LNHDA and CDR2 is SQIVND in the germline V gene (reference sequence). The CDR3 extends over 18 amino acids. The V segment lost 3 bases and the J segment 2 bases; nucleotides outside the gene matches: 13. The full variable domain, completed using reference TRBV19 and TRBJ2-1, is DGGITQSPKYLFRKEGQNVTLSCEQNLNHDAMYWYRQDPGQGLRLIYYSQIVNDFQKGDIAEGYSVSREKKESFPLTVTSAQKNPTAFYLCASSITGPRDSAYNEQFFGPGTRLTVL.

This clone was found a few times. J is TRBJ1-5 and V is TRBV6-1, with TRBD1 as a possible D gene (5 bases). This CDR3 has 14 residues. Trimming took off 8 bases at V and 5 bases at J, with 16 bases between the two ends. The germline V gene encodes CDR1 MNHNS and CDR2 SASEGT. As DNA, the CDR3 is TGTGCCAGCTCAGGGTCGGGAGGCTATCAGCCCCAGCATTTT. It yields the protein CASSGSGGYQPQHF.

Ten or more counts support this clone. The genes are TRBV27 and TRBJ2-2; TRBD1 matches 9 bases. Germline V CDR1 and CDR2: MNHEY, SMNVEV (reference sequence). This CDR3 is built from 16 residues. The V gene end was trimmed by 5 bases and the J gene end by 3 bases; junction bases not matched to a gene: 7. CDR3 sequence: CASSLQQGADTGELFF. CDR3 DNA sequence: TGTGCCAGCAGTCTCCAACAGGGGGCGGACACCGGGGAGCTGTTTTTT.

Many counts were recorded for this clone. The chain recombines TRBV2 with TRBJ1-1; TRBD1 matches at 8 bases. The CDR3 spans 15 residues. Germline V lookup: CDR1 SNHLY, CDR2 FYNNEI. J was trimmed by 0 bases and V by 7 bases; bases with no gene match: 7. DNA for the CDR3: TGTGCCAGCACTTTCGGGACAGGTTTGAACACTGAAGCTTTCTTT. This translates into CASTFGTGLNTEAFF.

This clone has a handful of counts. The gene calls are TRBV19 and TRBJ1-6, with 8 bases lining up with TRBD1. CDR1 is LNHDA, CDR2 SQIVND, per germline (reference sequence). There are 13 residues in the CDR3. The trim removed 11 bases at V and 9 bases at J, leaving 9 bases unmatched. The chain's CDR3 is CACSGGDGSPLHF. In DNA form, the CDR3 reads TGTGCCTGTTCAGGGGGCGATGGTTCACCCCTCCACTTT.

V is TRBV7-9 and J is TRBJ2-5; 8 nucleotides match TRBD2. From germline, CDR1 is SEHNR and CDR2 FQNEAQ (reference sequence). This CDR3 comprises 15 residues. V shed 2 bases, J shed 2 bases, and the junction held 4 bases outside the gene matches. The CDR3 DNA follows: TGTGCCAGCAGCTTATTAGCGGGGACACAAGAGACCCAGTACTTC. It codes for CASSLLAGTQETQYF. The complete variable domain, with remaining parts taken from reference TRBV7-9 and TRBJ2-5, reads DTGVSQNPRHKITKRGQNVTFRCDPISEHNRLYWYRQTLGQGPEFLTYFQNEAQLEKSRLLSDRFSAERPKGSFSTLEIQRTEQGDSAMYLCASSLLAGTQETQYFGPGTRLLVL.

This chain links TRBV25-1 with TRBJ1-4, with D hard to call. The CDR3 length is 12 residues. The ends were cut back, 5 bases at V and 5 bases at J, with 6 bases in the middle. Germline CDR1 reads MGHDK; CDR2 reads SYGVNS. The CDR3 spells CASSWANEKLFF. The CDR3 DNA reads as TGTGCCAGCAGTTGGGCAAATGAAAAACTGTTTTTT. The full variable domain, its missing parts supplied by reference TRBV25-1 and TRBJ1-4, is EADIYQTPRYLVIGTGKKITLECSQTMGHDKMYWYQQDPGMELHLIHYSYGVNSTEKGDLSSESTVSRIRTEHFPLTLESARPSHTSQYLCASSWANEKLFFGSGTQLSVL.

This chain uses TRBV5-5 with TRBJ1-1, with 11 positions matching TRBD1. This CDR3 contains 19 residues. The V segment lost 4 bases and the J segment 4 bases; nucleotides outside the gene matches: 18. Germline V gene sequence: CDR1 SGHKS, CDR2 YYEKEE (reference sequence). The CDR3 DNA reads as TGTGCCAGCAGCCCGGAAGTGGACAGGGGGCGACCAGGGGGCACTGAAGCTTTCTTT. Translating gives CASSPEVDRGRPGGTEAFF. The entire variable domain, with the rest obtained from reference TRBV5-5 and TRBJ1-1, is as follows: DAGVTQSPTHLIKTRGQQVTLRCSPISGHKSVSWYQQVLGQGPQFIFQYYEKEERGRGNFPDRFSARQFPNYSSELNVNALLLGDSALYLCASSPEVDRGRPGGTEAFFGQGTRLTVV.